A selection of T cell receptor beta chains follows, all from one sample in a study of preoperative IRX-2 immunotherapy in early breast cancer. The table came from immunoSEQ multiplex PCR; TCRdb's copy has only in-frame clones and leaves some out. Among about 26,000 clones listed, about 81% were seen once. The specimen was lymph node tissue, collected after IRX-2 immunotherapy. These receptors all come from a human donor with breast cancer. CDR3s include the opening cysteine and the closing phenylalanine or tryptophan. The D gene is left open where the match is weak. Not all rows give a size; the values are once, few, many and, for expanded clones, a class.

.	TRBV28	TRBJ1-1	.	.	CASSLFLYTEAFF
.	TRBV19	TRBJ1-6	.	TGTGCCAGTAGTATAGATCTGAACACCCATTCACCCCTCCACTTT	CASSIDLNTHSPLHF
.	TRBV6-7	TRBJ1-5	once	TGTGCCAGCTCTCCCATGCGGCCCCAGCATTTT	CASSPMRPQHF
.	TRBV19	TRBJ2-5	.	TGTGCCAGTAGTACTGGGCGCGGTGGTGGGGAGACCCAGTACTTC	CASSTGRGGGETQYF
TRBD1	TRBV6-8	TRBJ1-2	few	TGTGCCAGCAGTTTGGGACAGGGTAATGGCTACACCTTC	CASSLGQGNGYTF
.	TRBV18	TRBJ1-1	.	TGTGCCAGCTCACCACCGGCGAGGGGTGAGAACACTGAAGCTTTCTTT	CASSPPARGENTEAFF
TRBD1	TRBV28	TRBJ2-2	.	TGTGCCAGCAGATTAGGGGGCGGGAACACCGGGGAGCTGTTTTTT	CASRLGGGNTGELFF
.	TRBV6-1	TRBJ1-2	.	TGTGCCAGCAGTGAAGCAGTCCGGTATGGCTACACCTTC	CASSEAVRYGYTF
.	TRBV28	TRBJ1-1	.	TGTGCCAGCAGTCTGCCCCTGGTTACTGGAACTGAAGCTTTCTTT	CASSLPLVTGTEAFF
.	TRBV19	TRBJ2-5	few	TGTGCCAGTAGTACAATGGGCCAAGAGACCCAGTACTTC	CASSTMGQETQYF
.	TRBV19	TRBJ2-7	.	TGTGCCAGTAGTATCTATGACAGCTCCTACGAGCAGTACTTC	CASSIYDSSYEQYF
.	TRBV5-1	TRBJ1-5	.	TGCGCCAGCAGCTCCGACGGGGATAGCAATCAGCCCCAGCATTTT	CASSSDGDSNQPQHF
.	TRBV19	TRBJ1-3	.	TGTGCCAGTAGTAACGTGGGCTCTGGAAACACCATATATTTT	CASSNVGSGNTIYF
.	TRBV10-3	TRBJ2-7	.	TGTGCCATCAGTGAGGAAGCAATGTACGAGCAGTACTTC	CAISEEAMYEQYF
.	TRBV19	TRBJ1-2	.	TGTGCCAGTAGTATAAGGATTCAGGACTATGGCTACACCTTC	CASSIRIQDYGYTF
.	TRBV18	TRBJ2-7	.	TGTGCCAGCTCACCTTTTGACGCCTCCTCGGGAAACGAGCAGTACTTC	CASSPFDASSGNEQYF
TRBD2	TRBV18	TRBJ2-1	.	TGTGCCAGCTCACCAATAGCGGGGGGGCGAAATGAGCAGTTCTTC	CASSPIAGGRNEQFF
TRBD2	TRBV6-8	TRBJ2-5	.	TGTGCCAGCAGAACTAGCGGGGGATTTCAAGAGACCCAGTACTTC	CASRTSGGFQETQYF
TRBD1	TRBV18	TRBJ2-1	.	TGTGCCAGCTCAGTATCGGGACAGGGAGCACGAAAGTCATATGAGCAGTTCTTC	CASSVSGQGARKSYEQFF
TRBD2	TRBV6-8	TRBJ2-1	.	TGTGCCAGCAGTTACGGGACTAGCGGGGTTGAGCAGTTCTTC	CASSYGTSGVEQFF
TRBD1	TRBV19	TRBJ2-3	.	TGTGCCAGTTCTGACAGGGGCCCCGTGGTACGCACAGATACGCAGTATTTT	CASSDRGPVVRTDTQYF
TRBD1	TRBV10-3	TRBJ2-3	.	TGTGCCAGTGGACAGGGTTCAGATACGCAGTATTTT	CASGQGSDTQYF
.	TRBV19	TRBJ1-3	.	TGTGCCAGTATACACTCGAGCTCTGGAAACACCATATATTTT	CASIHSSSGNTIYF
TRBD1	TRBV18	TRBJ2-5	.	TGTGCCAGCTCATTACAGGGGCAAGAGACCCAGTACTTC	CASSLQGQETQYF
.	TRBV6-8	TRBJ2-5	.	TGTGCCAGCATCTGGGCTGGCGGGGAGACCCAGTACTTC	CASIWAGGETQYF
.	TRBV15	TRBJ2-7	once	TGTGCCACCAGCAGAGATGCAGTGGTGGTCGAGCAGTACTTC	CATSRDAVVVEQYF
TRBD1	TRBV19	TRBJ2-3	.	TGTGCCAGTAGTTCCGAGACGGGACAGGGGACAGATACGCAGTATTTT	CASSSETGQGTDTQYF
.	TRBV19	TRBJ2-1	.	TGTGCCAGTAGTACCCTGGGTGGGACGGGCGGCCGGTATGAGCAGTTCTTC	CASSTLGGTGGRYEQFF
.	TRBV1	TRBJ1-4	once	TGCGCCAGCAGCCAAGATGACAGGGTTAATGAAAAACTGTTTTTT	CASSQDDRVNEKLFF
.	TRBV18	TRBJ1-3	.	TGTGCCAGCTCATACATAGGTGGATCTGGAAACACCATATATTTT	CASSYIGGSGNTIYF
.	TRBV28	TRBJ1-6	.	TGTGCCAGCAGTTTTGTGGGCAGGGAGACTTCACCCCTCCACTTT	CASSFVGRETSPLHF
.	TRBV28	TRBJ1-4	.	TGTGCCAGCAGTCCCTACCTTAATGAAAAACTGTTTTTT	CASSPYLNEKLFF
.	TRBV19	TRBJ1-1	.	TGTGCCACTAGGACAGTTAACACTGAAGCTTTCTTT	CATRTVNTEAFF
TRBD1	TRBV7-4	TRBJ2-1	.	TGTGCCAGCAGTTACAGACAGGGAAATACGCACAATGAGCAGTTCTTC	CASSYRQGNTHNEQFF
.	TRBV6-8	TRBJ2-3	once	TGTGCCAGCGCCATTTTGGGACTTAACACAGATACGCAGTATTTT	CASAILGLNTDTQYF
TRBD1	TRBV7-1	TRBJ2-3	.	TGTGCCAGCAGCGTTGCAGGGGGCCAAGGAGATACGCAGTATTTT	CASSVAGGQGDTQYF
.	TRBV7-7	TRBJ1-4	.	TGTGCCAGCAGCTTGCAGGTTACGGGGTGGGAAAAACTGTTTTTT	CASSLQVTGWEKLFF
.	TRBV28	TRBJ2-6	.	TGTGCCAGCACCAGATCTCGCGGATCTGGGGCCAACGTCCTGACTTTC	CASTRSRGSGANVLTF
TRBD1	TRBV28	TRBJ1-2	.	TGTGCCAGCAGTGCGGGACAGGGGGTCTCAGCTAACTATGGCTACACCTTC	CASSAGQGVSANYGYTF
TRBD1	TRBV6-8	TRBJ2-3	once	TGTGCCAGCAGTAATCTCGACAGGGGGTTCGCAGATACGCAGTATTTT	CASSNLDRGFADTQYF
.	TRBV15	TRBJ1-2	.	TGTGCCACCAGCAGAGATTCAGGGACGTTGTATGGCTACACCTTC	CATSRDSGTLYGYTF
.	TRBV14	TRBJ2-3	.	TGTGCCAGCAGCCATGAATGGGGGGCCGGAGATACGCAGTATTTT	CASSHEWGAGDTQYF
.	TRBV19	TRBJ1-1	.	TGTGCCAGTCGCGGATCAATGTGGGAGGGTATAAGCACTGAAGCTTTCTTT	CASRGSMWEGISTEAFF
TRBD2	TRBV12-5	TRBJ2-1	.	TGTGCCAGCATTAACGGAGCGGGGGGCTACAATGAGCAGTTCTTC	CASINGAGGYNEQFF
TRBD1	TRBV10-2	TRBJ1-5	.	TGCGCCAGCAGTGAACAGGGGGCAAGACAGCCCCAGCATTTT	CASSEQGARQPQHF
.	TRBV19	TRBJ2-5	.	TGTGCCAGTAGCGTGGTATTGAGGAGACAAGAGACCCAGTACTTC	CASSVVLRRQETQYF
TRBD1	TRBV19	TRBJ1-5	.	TGTGCCAGTAGTAAGTTCCGGGACAGGGGAGATCAGCCCCAGCATTTT	CASSKFRDRGDQPQHF
.	TRBV6-8	TRBJ1-2	few	TGTGCCAGCAGTGACTCCCCGCAGGGGCTCTATGGCTACACCTTC	CASSDSPQGLYGYTF
.	TRBV30	TRBJ2-7	.	TGTGCCTGGAGTACCGGACAACTGGGCGCCGAGCAGTACTTC	CAWSTGQLGAEQYF
.	TRBV2	TRBJ1-6	.	TGTGCCAGCAGGGGGAGCTATAATTCACCCCTCCACTTT	CASRGSYNSPLHF
.	TRBV10-2	TRBJ2-2	.	TGCGCCAGCAGGGGTTTCGGGAACACCGGGGAGCTGTTTTTT	CASRGFGNTGELFF
.	TRBV5-1	TRBJ1-4	.	TGCGCCAGCAGCTTGGCGGGGGCCCAGCCCGAAAAACTGTTTTTT	CASSLAGAQPEKLFF
.	TRBV28	TRBJ1-3	.	TGTGCCAGCAGTTACAGGGAAACTGGAAACACCATATATTTT	CASSYRETGNTIYF
TRBD1	TRBV11-3	TRBJ1-3	.	TGTGCCAGCAGCTTGTCCCTGACAGGGGGCCCAAACACCATATATTTT	CASSLSLTGGPNTIYF
.	TRBV19	TRBJ1-6	few	TGTGCCAGTAGTACCTCCCCGCGGGGCGTGCGGTCACCCCTCCACTTT	CASSTSPRGVRSPLHF
.	TRBV28	TRBJ1-5	.	TGTGCCAGCAGTTCGGGGATCGGCAATCAGCCCCAGCATTTT	CASSSGIGNQPQHF